This paragraph covers one T cell receptor beta chain sequence. This clonotype was counted a few times. It lacks a known antigen. Base-call qualities are not available, and no considerably larger clone is one nucleotide away. As encoded in the germline V gene, CDR1 is SGHRS while CDR2 is YFSETQ. Inclusive of the bounding cysteine and phenylalanine, the CDR3 is 16 residues long. The retained sequence is limited to the CDR3, 48 bases, with the frame set at the first base. V sheds 5 bases and J sheds 0 bases, leaving 17 bases between their ends. The source of the sample is a study of post-analysis software for immune sequencing data (dated by TCRdb to the mid-2010s). General notes on the study: Disease courses on record covered relapsing-remitting, secondary progressive and progressive-relapsing multiple sclerosis, though some patients had no subtype annotation. Patient repertoires were compared against 11 previously published healthy control repertoires from donors aged roughly 6 to 26 years. A subset of samples was prepared in parallel using single-end sample barcoding, then pooled and co-amplified after Illumina adapter ligation. The paper's findings and limits, for the study overall: Significantly lower normalized Chao1 diversity was found in multiple sclerosis patients than in controls, suggesting substantial peripheral T-cell clonal expansion. Direct clustering with F measure showed strong co-clustering of samples prepared in the same batch, prompting a batch-effect correction. Roughly 5 TRBV segments, including TRBV5-6, TRBV5-1 and TRBV20-1, were significantly more frequent in patients than controls. The multiple sclerosis patient group was slightly younger than the control group.

To demonstrate the VDJtools post-analysis software, TCR beta repertoires were profiled from the peripheral blood of roughly 12 young patients with multiple sclerosis. The multiple sclerosis patients were children and adolescents ranging in age from roughly 6 to 15 years. Libraries were prepared through PCR. TCRdb lists the instrument as Illumina HiSeq 2500. To reduce PCR and sequencing biases, unique molecular identifiers were built into the TCR beta cDNA libraries. Some 500,000 cDNA molecules were obtained per 1 to 10 million input T cells, so each molecule approximated one T cell. The patient libraries were prepared and sequenced with the same protocol used for the earlier healthy control dataset. Within a given batch, samples were prepared together, multiplexed and sequenced on the same HiSeq lane. Per the source publication's procedure: Raw barcoded reads were processed with MIGEC, discarding single-read molecular identifier groups before consensus assembly and CDR3 extraction. Clonotype tables were post-analysed with VDJtools, normalizing diversity by down-sampling all datasets to the smallest sample size. In repertoire overlap clustering, CDR3 amino acid sequences, but not nucleotide sequences, were matched to correct batch-related cross-sample contamination. TCRdb reanalyzed the raw reads on its own, using fastp at Q25 for trimming and MiXCR for clone calling, and kept in-frame beta chains. Rows with a matching CDR3 protein are joined into one entry that keeps the most common DNA and genes. The V and J calls come from TCRdb's annotation, not from the publication. Here the sample has approximately 630,000 distinct CDR3 sequences; more than 50% occur a single time. Around 11% of the sample is in the top ten clones.

What was sequenced was blood. The sequence came from a girl aged 2-10 years with multiple sclerosis. In this chain, TRBV5-1 is recombined with TRBJ1-2, with the D gene too uncertain to name. The CDR3 corresponds to CASRPLGGIANYGYTF. The DNA sequence follows: TGCGCCAGCAGGCCCCTCGGCGGAATTGCTAACTATGGCTACACCTTC.